This TCR beta chain was profiled in a study of blood T cells in healthy people across ages. Study-wide context: Capturing about one barcoded beta molecule per two T cells was achieved by template switching.

Combining a sample-barcoded 5' primer with a J-beta primer mix, a second PCR ran for roughly 7 to 11 cycles. One entry per CDR3 protein results from TCRdb running MiXCR on the 5' RACE reads. The sample includes approximately 1.5 million distinct CDR3 sequences, roughly two fifths of them seen just once. Turning to this clonotype: The antigen is unknown.

Germline lookup yields CDR1 SNHLY and CDR2 FYNNEI. Deletions cut 6 bases from V and 2 bases from J, with 16 bases between. The CDR3 has 15 residues. The extraction recovered at least 5 micrograms of total RNA per sample. Study-level findings and limits: With naive T cell percentage, TCR beta diversity showed a strong correlation. Long-lived and aged donors differed, with more naive CD4+ cells and higher diversity in the long-lived.

This TCR derives from a young woman in good health. The sequenced sample consisted of blood. The gene calls are TRBV2 and TRBJ1-2; possible D gene TRBD1, 5 bases. The CDR3 spells CASRGPIGGNYGYTF. CDR3 DNA sequence: TGTGCCAGCAGGGGCCCCATCGGGGGGAACTATGGCTACACCTTC.